Below are 32 T cell receptor beta chains sequenced from a single sample in a study of monozygotic twins with inflammatory bowel disease. One entry per CDR3 protein, without DNA, is what TCRdb gives after re-calling the 5' RACE reads. Its table lists approximately 390,000 distinct CDR3 sequences. The specimen sequenced was blood. The origin of the receptors is a human donor with ulcerative colitis or Crohn's disease, or a healthy co-twin of an affected twin (not recorded which).

This sequence joins TRBV20-1 and TRBJ2-1; the D gene TCRdb calls, TRBD2, cannot be checked with no DNA. Germline CDR1 and CDR2: DFQATT and SNEGSKA (reference sequence). The CDR3 has 13 amino acids. The CDR3 sequence: CSAREGLYNEQFF.

The rearrangement joins TRBV6-1 to TRBJ2-3; the D gene TCRdb calls, TRBD2, cannot be checked with no DNA. Per the germline V gene, CDR1 is MNHNS and CDR2 is SASEGT. The CDR3 extends over 17 amino acids. The CDR3 is CASSRTSGTQSTDTQYF.

The chain carries TRBV11-2 and TRBJ2-1; the TCRdb D gene call, TRBD2, has no DNA to confirm it. This CDR3 is 19 amino acids long. Germline V gives CDR1 SGHAT, CDR2 FQNNGV. This CDR3 reads CASSSPGTSGRVLFNEQFF. The complete variable domain, with remaining parts taken from reference TRBV11-2 and TRBJ2-1, reads EAGVAQSPRYKIIEKRQSVAFWCNPISGHATLYWYQQILGQGPKLLIQFQNNGVVDDSQLPKDRFSAERLKGVDSTLKIQPAKLEDSAVYLCASSSPGTSGRVLFNEQFFGPGTRLTVL.

The chain links TRBV7-9 to TRBJ2-7; absent DNA, TCRdb's TRBD1 call cannot be checked. The CDR3 length is 14 residues. The germline V gene encodes CDR1 SEHNR and CDR2 FQNEAQ (reference sequence). The CDR3 protein is CASSPGTQPYEQYF.

This chain links TRBV20-1 with TRBJ2-1; the D call from TCRdb, TRBD2, cannot be confirmed without DNA. The V gene's germline CDR1 is DFQATT and CDR2 SNEGSKA (reference sequence). The CDR3 length is 14 residues. CDR3: CSPYGTSGTNEQFF.

The chain employs TRBV20-1 and TRBJ1-5. The germline gives CDR1 DFQATT, CDR2 SNEGSKA (reference sequence). The CDR3 extends over 15 amino acids. The CDR3: CSARAWGMIDQPQHF.

The chain uses TRBV5-1 and TRBJ1-6; no DNA is available, so the TRBD1 call from TCRdb remains unchecked. The germline V gene has CDR1 SGHRS and CDR2 YFSETQ. The CDR3 length is 17 residues. CDR3 loop: CASSSDRTQGLSSPLHF.

V usage is TRBV5-6 and J usage is TRBJ1-2; TCRdb designates TRBD1, a call that cannot be tested without DNA. This CDR3 is built from 14 residues. The germline CDR1 and CDR2 sequences are SGHDT and YYEEEE. CDR3 sequence reads: CASSLAGTAYGYTF.

The J gene is TRBJ2-2, the V gene TRBV20-1; TCRdb calls TRBD2, which cannot be checked without DNA. This CDR3 comprises 15 residues. Germline CDR1 is DFQATT and CDR2 is SNEGSKA (reference sequence). The chain's CDR3 is CSAPGTSGVAGELFF.

J is TRBJ2-1 and V is TRBV5-6; TCRdb names TRBD1, which stays unverified in the absence of DNA. Per the germline V gene, CDR1 is SGHDT and CDR2 is YYEEEE. The CDR3 totals 14 residues. The CDR3 loop reads CASSLYTGRNEQFF.

This chain connects TRBV10-3 to TRBJ2-1. Per germline, CDR1 ENHRY and CDR2 SYGVKD. The CDR3 runs to 14 residues. CDR3 residues: CAISDRSAYNEQFF.

V usage is TRBV25-1 and J usage is TRBJ1-2; TCRdb returns TRBD1, unconfirmable since there is no DNA. The germline V gene encodes CDR1 MGHDK and CDR2 SYGVNS. The CDR3 contains 11 residues. CDR3 region: CASTGGNGYTF.

This rearrangement joins TRBV5-1 to TRBJ2-3; checking the TCRdb D call of TRBD2 is not possible without DNA. Germline assignment: CDR1 SGHRS and CDR2 YFSETQ. The CDR3 sequence is 15 residues long. CDR3 region: CASSLTSAWTDTQYF.

The rearrangement links TRBV7-2 to TRBJ2-2; TCRdb's D gene call, TRBD1, goes unchecked for lack of DNA. Germline V lookup: CDR1 SGHTA, CDR2 FQGNSA. The length of the CDR3 is 14 residues. CDR3 residues: CASSAGQRAGELFF.

The J gene is TRBJ2-1, the V gene TRBV12-3 or TRBV12-4; TCRdb proposes TRBD1, but this gene call is untestable without DNA. The CDR3 totals 17 residues. The CDR3 reads CASSPWGSESSYNEQFF.

The CDR3 here is CASSFDLTEAFF. The V and J genes are TRBV6-6 and TRBJ1-1. Germline CDR1 reads MNHNY; CDR2 reads SVGAGI (reference sequence). There are 12 residues in the CDR3.

J is TRBJ2-6 and V is TRBV14; TCRdb reports TRBD1, a call that lacks DNA to check it against. The CDR3 length is 16 residues. Germline CDR1 and CDR2: SGHDN and FVKESK. The CDR3 is CASSRAQGGVANVLTF.

The V gene is TRBV9, the J gene TRBJ2-1; without DNA, the TCRdb call of TRBD2 cannot be checked. The length of the CDR3 is 16 residues. Germline V gene data show CDR1 as SGDLS and CDR2 as YYNGEE. CDR3 region: CASSVAGWRAYNEQFF.

The chain joins TRBV5-5 to TRBJ1-1. Germline loops: CDR1 SGHKS, CDR2 YYEKEE (reference sequence). The CDR3 is 13 amino acids. CDR3: CASSFHGNTEAFF.

V and J are TRBV10-3 and TRBJ2-5; TCRdb's D gene call, TRBD2, goes unchecked for lack of DNA. The CDR3 runs 13 residues. CDR1 is ENHRY, CDR2 SYGVKD, per germline. CDR3 region: CAISEDGGETQYF.

The chain links TRBV20-1 to TRBJ2-1; the D call of TRBD2 rests on TCRdb alone, since no DNA is present to check it. There are 15 residues in the CDR3. Germline assignment: CDR1 DFQATT and CDR2 SNEGSKA (reference sequence). The CDR3 is CSARARLVSYNEQFF.

This chain joins TRBV12-3 or TRBV12-4 and TRBJ2-7; the TRBD1 assignment by TCRdb is unverifiable without DNA. The CDR3 extends over 16 amino acids. CDR3: CASRLYSGQGTPEQYF.

This CDR3 is CASSPIATDTQYF. The chain couples TRBV5-1 to TRBJ2-3. The V gene's germline CDR1 is SGHRS and CDR2 YFSETQ. The CDR3 contains 13 residues.

V usage is TRBV2 and J usage is TRBJ2-3; the D call from TCRdb, TRBD1, cannot be confirmed without DNA. The CDR3 loop spans 17 amino acids. The germline CDR1 and CDR2 sequences are SNHLY and FYNNEI. The CDR3 protein is CASIQVSDRPSTDTQYF.

The rearrangement links TRBV20-1 to TRBJ1-2; lacking DNA, the TRBD1 call made by TCRdb goes unchecked. The CDR3 contains 16 residues. CDR1 and CDR2 (germline): DFQATT, SNEGSKA (reference sequence). CDR3 region: CSATTGGPGVDYGYTF.

V gene TRBV12-3 or TRBV12-4 combines with J gene TRBJ2-1; TCRdb calls TRBD2, which cannot be checked without DNA. The CDR3 runs 15 residues. This chain's CDR3 is CASRLAGGPPNEQFF.

V and J are TRBV7-9 and TRBJ2-1; without DNA, the TCRdb call of TRBD2 cannot be checked. Germline assignment: CDR1 SEHNR and CDR2 FQNEAQ (reference sequence). This CDR3 contains 13 residues. CDR3 sequence reads: CASSLGEAGKQFF.

The chain recombines TRBV10-3 with TRBJ1-6. This CDR3 spans 12 amino acids. The germline gives CDR1 ENHRY, CDR2 SYGVKD. Here the CDR3 reads CAITDTDSPLHF.

The chain employs TRBV5-1 and TRBJ2-7. This CDR3 spans 13 amino acids. The germline gives CDR1 SGHRS, CDR2 YFSETQ. This CDR3 is CASSWGILYEQYF.

V is TRBV7-8 and J is TRBJ2-1; absent DNA, TCRdb's TRBD2 call cannot be checked. Per the germline V gene, CDR1 is SGHVS and CDR2 is FQNEAQ. CDR3 length: 16 amino acids. CDR3 sequence: CASSLIPRGSYNEQFF. Variable domain in full (rest from reference TRBV7-8 and TRBJ2-1): GAGVSQSPRYKVAKRGQDVALRCDPISGHVSLFWYQQALGQGPEFLTYFQNEAQLDKSGLPSDRFFAERPEGSVSTLKIQRTQQEDSAVYLCASSLIPRGSYNEQFFGPGTRLTVL.

CDR3 loop: CASSLGPRSEETQYF. This chain connects TRBV7-9 to TRBJ2-5. The germline V gene encodes CDR1 SEHNR and CDR2 FQNEAQ (reference sequence). The CDR3 contains 15 residues.

The J gene is TRBJ2-1, the V gene TRBV27; TCRdb lists TRBD2, though no DNA is available to test this call. The CDR3 covers 15 residues. The germline CDR1 and CDR2 sequences are MNHEY and SMNVEV (reference sequence). CDR3 protein: CASSFASGRANEQFF.